This T cell receptor (beta chain) was sequenced in a study of blood T cell repertoires in COVID-19. Whole-study context: Sources were T cells, B-cell-depleted T cells, or PBMCs; the material itself was cDNA or gDNA.

This clone was detected only a few times. Generated by immunoSEQ multiplex PCR, the TCRdb table keeps only in-frame clones and is missing some. Seen here are 330,000 or so clones, 92% observed once, and the top ten hold 18%. With 4 bases clipped from V and 8 bases from J, the junction kept 9 bases outside the gene matches. The germline CDR1 and CDR2 sequences are SEHNR and FQNEAQ (reference sequence). The CDR3 spans 15 residues. This sequence was found in a woman in her thirties who had recovered from COVID-19. The chain recombines TRBV7-9 with TRBJ2-3; TRBD2 matches 10 bases. Sequencing was done on a sample of PBMCs or T cells enriched from blood (not recorded which). The CDR3 reads CASSSASGGSSTQYF. CDR3 DNA: TGTGCCAGCAGCTCGGCTAGCGGGGGTTCGTCTACGCAGTATTTT.